This entry is about one T cell receptor (beta chain). This record comes from a study of control samples from healthy donors and cancer patients. Here immunoSEQ multiplex PCR was the method, and the copy in TCRdb shows in-frame clones only, minus some. The sample lists some 120,000 clones, around 90% occurring once. Germline-derived CDR1 and CDR2 are LNHDA and SQIVND (reference sequence). The CDR3 covers 14 residues. The V end was cut by 6 bases, the J end by 2 bases, with 13 bases between. The sequence was obtained from a man aged 18 to 29 in good health. The material sequenced was blood. The chain has TRBV19 and TRBJ1-1; D is possibly TRBD1 (6 bases). For the CDR3, the DNA is TGTGCCAGTAGATGGGGGGCTGTAAACACTGAAGCTTTCTTT. Its translation: CASRWGAVNTEAFF.